One sample yielded the 22 T cell receptor beta chains listed below, sequenced in a study of cytomegalovirus exposure and HLA in healthy donors. The study ran its PCR with 60 Vbeta and 13 Jbeta primers. Repertoires were generated with immunoSEQ multiplex PCR, while TCRdb's copy carries only in-frame clones and drops some. The data show more than 90,000 clones, about three quarters seen once. Sequenced sample: PBMCs. Every receptor here comes from a man aged 35-49 years in good health and CMV-seropositive.

The V gene is TRBV4-2, the J gene TRBJ2-3; D is perhaps TRBD2 (6 bases). The CDR3 has 14 residues. From germline, CDR1 is LGHNA and CDR2 YNFKEQ. Trimming removed 1 base at V and 6 bases at J, with 11 bases between. The CDR3 region is CASSQVLAWDTQYF. CDR3 in DNA: TGTGCCAGCAGCCAAGTACTAGCCTGGGATACGCAGTATTTT.

The table lists this clone with a few counts. This sequence joins TRBV6-6 and TRBJ1-2; 8 nucleotides align to TRBD1. Trimming took 8 bases from V and 8 from J; bases not matched to a gene: 1. CDR3 length: 10 residues. Germline CDR1 is MNHNY and CDR2 is SVGAGI (reference sequence). In DNA form, the CDR3 reads TGTGCCAGCGGACAGGGAGGCTACACCTTC. Encoded protein: CASGQGGYTF.

The chain couples TRBV7-9 to TRBJ1-5; D possibly corresponds to TRBD1 (5 bases). CDR3 size: 14 residues. CDR1 and CDR2 (germline): SEHNR, FQNEAQ (reference sequence). Trimming stripped 5 bases from V and 3 bases from J, with 11 bases between. CDR3 sequence (DNA): TGTGCCAGCAGCGCGGGACTGGACAATCAGCCCCAGCATTTT. The encoded protein is CASSAGLDNQPQHF.

The V gene is TRBV6-5, the J gene TRBJ2-5; 10 bases map to TRBD1. CDR3 length: 15 amino acids. Trimming took 2 bases from V and 5 from J; bases not matched to a gene: 5. Germline loops: CDR1 MNHEY, CDR2 SVGAGI. Here the CDR3 DNA reads TGTGCCAGCAGTTACGCGACAGGGGGCGAGGAGACCCAGTACTTC. It translates to CASSYATGGEETQYF.

The chain recombines TRBV7-2 with TRBJ1-5; D gene ambiguous. This CDR3 comprises 13 residues. CDR1 is SGHTA, CDR2 FQGNSA, per germline. The V end lost 1 base, the J end lost 7 bases, and 8 bases lay between the germline ends. For the CDR3, the DNA is TGTGCCAGCAGCTTAGATCCCCAGCAGCCCCAGCATTTT. Translated, it gives CASSLDPQQPQHF.

The gene calls are TRBV19 and TRBJ2-7; TRBD1 matches 8 bases. Unmatched junction bases numbered 6, after V lost 3 bases and J lost 5 bases. Per germline, CDR1 LNHDA and CDR2 SQIVND (reference sequence). The CDR3 extends over 14 amino acids. CDR3 sequence reads: CASSIRGPSNEQYF. DNA of the CDR3: TGTGCCAGTAGTATCAGGGGGCCGTCCAACGAGCAGTACTTC.

In DNA, the CDR3 is TGCGCCAGCAGCTTGGCGGCAGGAATGAACACTGAAGCTTTCTTT. This codes for CASSLAAGMNTEAFF. The V and J genes are TRBV5-1 and TRBJ1-1; D is unclear. The V gene's germline CDR1 is SGHRS and CDR2 YFSETQ. Trimming cost V 0 bases and J 0 bases, with 9 bases left between them. This CDR3 contains 15 residues.

This clone showed up just a few times. The chain recombines TRBV6-6 with TRBJ1-3, with 8 bases lining up with TRBD1. This CDR3 is built from 15 residues. Germline values: CDR1 MNHNY, CDR2 SVGAGI (reference sequence). J gave up 2 bases and V 6 bases, and 6 bases lay outside the gene matches. DNA for the CDR3: TGTGCCAGCAGCCTGACAGGGGTGGCTGGAAACACCATATATTTT. As protein: CASSLTGVAGNTIYF.

This chain links TRBV19 with TRBJ2-3; 9 bases match TRBD1. With V trimmed by 9 bases and J by 1 base, 2 bases remained unmatched. In germline, CDR1 is LNHDA, CDR2 SQIVND (reference sequence). The CDR3 is 13 residues long. The CDR3 region is CASGQGRTDTQYF. The CDR3 nucleotides are TGTGCCAGCGGACAGGGGCGCACAGATACGCAGTATTTT.

The chain employs TRBV11-2 and TRBJ1-6; the D gene is possibly TRBD1 (5 bases). This CDR3 is 17 amino acids long. V was clipped by 5 bases and J by 6 bases, with 20 bases between them. Germline values: CDR1 SGHAT, CDR2 FQNNGV. The CDR3 nucleotides are TGTGCCAGCAGCCTTTGGGGCGAGATTCCCCTTAATTCACCCCTCCACTTT. This translates into CASSLWGEIPLNSPLHF.

The chain has TRBV29-1 and TRBJ2-5; perhaps TRBD1 as D (6 bases). This CDR3 has 11 amino acids. With 6 bases removed from V and 7 bases from J, the gap between germline ends came to 12 bases. CDR1 and CDR2 from the germline V gene are SQVTM and ANQGSEA. CDR3 protein: CSVEEQGTQYF. DNA of the CDR3: TGCAGCGTGGAGGAACAGGGGACCCAGTACTTC.

This chain connects TRBV7-9 to TRBJ2-1, with TRBD1 identical over 10 bases. This CDR3 region has 16 residues. V lost 5 bases to trimming and J lost 0 bases; unmatched junction nucleotides: 4. The germline gives CDR1 SEHNR, CDR2 FQNEAQ (reference sequence). The CDR3 DNA reads TGTGCCAGCAGCCGGGACAGGGGACCCTCCTACAATGAGCAGTTCTTC. Its protein is CASSRDRGPSYNEQFF.

This clone was picked up a small number of times. The chain combines TRBV14 with TRBJ2-3; 8 bases are a match to TRBD1. The CDR3 contains 15 residues. Germline CDR1 and CDR2: SGHDN and FVKESK. Unmatched junction bases numbered 3, after V lost 4 bases and J lost 0 bases. CDR3 bases: TGTGCCAGCAGCCGTTACAGGGGGAGCACAGATACGCAGTATTTT. Amino acids: CASSRYRGSTDTQYF.

The gene calls are TRBV5-1 and TRBJ1-1; 7 bases are a match to TRBD1. The trim removed 2 bases at V and 7 bases at J, leaving 5 bases unmatched. Germline V gives CDR1 SGHRS, CDR2 YFSETQ. This CDR3 spans 13 amino acids. The CDR3 sequence: CASSFGTVSEAFF. In DNA, the CDR3 is TGCGCCAGCAGCTTCGGGACAGTCAGTGAAGCTTTCTTT.

In this sample, this clone turned up a few times. The J gene is TRBJ1-2, the V gene TRBV2; no clear D. The V and J ends lost 4 bases and 7 bases respectively, with 13 bases between them. Looked up from germline, CDR1 is SNHLY and CDR2 is FYNNEI. CDR3 size: 13 residues. CDR3 nucleotide sequence: TGTGCCAGCAGTGTGATCGGGTACGCTGGCTACACCTTC. Its protein is CASSVIGYAGYTF.

The chain has TRBV5-6 and TRBJ2-1; 8 nucleotides match TRBD1. Losses at the gene ends were 0 bases for V and 2 bases for J; bases not matched to a gene: 4. The CDR3 is 16 amino acids. The germline CDR1 and CDR2 sequences are SGHDT and YYEEEE. The CDR3 bases are TGTGCCAGCAGCTTGGAGGACAGGGAGACCTACAATGAGCAGTTCTTC. The encoded protein is CASSLEDRETYNEQFF.

The CDR3 bases are TGTGCCAGCAGCCTTAAACTAACTAGCACAGATACGCAGTATTTT. This translates into CASSLKLTSTDTQYF. This chain connects TRBV11-2 to TRBJ2-3; D remains ambiguous. Trimming pared 5 bases from V and 0 bases from J, leaving 12 bases between. The germline V gene has CDR1 SGHAT and CDR2 FQNNGV. The CDR3 covers 15 residues. Using reference TRBV11-2 and TRBJ2-3 for the parts outside the CDR3, the full variable domain is EAGVAQSPRYKIIEKRQSVAFWCNPISGHATLYWYQQILGQGPKLLIQFQNNGVVDDSQLPKDRFSAERLKGVDSTLKIQPAKLEDSAVYLCASSLKLTSTDTQYFGPGTRLTVL.

The chain recombines TRBV27 with TRBJ2-5; no definite D call. The length of the CDR3 is 21 residues. The V and J ends lost 1 base and 4 bases respectively, with 31 bases between them. Germline CDR1 reads MNHEY; CDR2 reads SMNVEV (reference sequence). This CDR3 is CASSLFPPLQRSISFAETQYF. DNA for the CDR3: TGTGCCAGCAGTTTATTCCCACCCCTCCAGCGCTCCATCAGTTTTGCAGAGACCCAGTACTTC.

This CDR3 reads CASSLDPQGRGKLFF. CDR3 in DNA: TGTGCCAGCAGCTTAGATCCACAGGGACGTGGAAAACTGTTTTTT. V and J are TRBV11-2 and TRBJ1-4; D possibly corresponds to TRBD1 (6 bases). Trimming stripped 0 bases from V and 10 bases from J, with 15 bases between. This CDR3 region has 15 residues. Germline V lookup: CDR1 SGHAT, CDR2 FQNNGV.

The chain is built from TRBV28 and TRBJ2-1; 8 positions match TRBD2. This CDR3 comprises 15 residues. Per germline, CDR1 MDHEN and CDR2 SYDVKM. V lost 5 bases, J lost 6 bases, and 9 bases stayed unmatched. The CDR3 loop reads CASSQTSVLINEQFF. In DNA form, the CDR3 reads TGTGCCAGCAGTCAGACTAGCGTCCTGATCAATGAGCAGTTCTTC. The whole variable domain, filled in from reference TRBV28 and TRBJ2-1, reads DVKVTQSSRYLVKRTGEKVFLECVQDMDHENMFWYRQDPGLGLRLIYFSYDVKMKEKGDIPEGYSVSREKKERFSLILESASTNQTSMYLCASSQTSVLINEQFFGPGTRLTVL.

The chain joins TRBV11-2 to TRBJ2-1; 7 bases align to TRBD2. This CDR3 is built from 12 residues. Germline CDR1 and CDR2: SGHAT and FQNNGV. The V and J ends lost 1 base and 10 bases, in that order; junction bases with no gene match: 1. CDR3 nucleotide sequence: TGTGCCAGCAGCTTAGGGCGGGAGGAGCAGTTCTTC. It specifies CASSLGREEQFF.

The chain has TRBV5-4 and TRBJ2-3; 12 bases are a match to TRBD1. Germline V lookup: CDR1 SGHNT, CDR2 YYREEE (reference sequence). The CDR3 is 18 residues long. V shed 4 bases, J shed 0 bases, and the junction held 9 bases outside the gene matches. CDR3 region: CASSRGQGAVRSTDTQYF. The DNA for the CDR3 is TGTGCCAGCAGCAGGGGACAGGGGGCGGTGAGGAGCACAGATACGCAGTATTTT.